Shown below are 6 T cell receptor beta chains from a single sample sequenced in a study of technical replicates of blood from a few donors. Assay used: immunoSEQ multiplex PCR; TCRdb lists only in-frame clones, some missing. The sample consists of around 13,000 clones, approximately 81% of them appearing once. The sequenced sample consisted of PBMCs. Receptor source: a human donor in good health.

This clone was recorded once. The chain joins TRBV2 to TRBJ2-1; weak D call: TRBD2 (6 bases). The germline V gene encodes CDR1 SNHLY and CDR2 FYNNEI. CDR3 length: 14 residues. V lost 4 bases and J 9 bases, leaving 16 bases between the germline ends. The CDR3 DNA follows: TGTGCCAGCAGTGGGTCGGCGGGGTGGGGTGAGCAGTTCTTC. This gives the protein CASSGSAGWGEQFF.

The J gene is TRBJ1-1, the V gene TRBV19; no reliable D call. V was clipped by 3 bases and J by 5 bases, with 10 bases between them. There are 13 residues in the CDR3. Germline CDR1 reads LNHDA; CDR2 reads SQIVND (reference sequence). The DNA of the CDR3 is TGTGCCAGTAGTATTGGGCGATATACTGAAGCTTTCTTT. This encodes CASSIGRYTEAFF.

The V gene is TRBV5-1, the J gene TRBJ2-3; D perhaps matches TRBD2 (5 bases). The germline V and J ends were trimmed by 6 bases and 2 bases, with 13 bases remaining between them. The CDR3 contains 14 residues. Germline V gives CDR1 SGHRS, CDR2 YFSETQ. The chain's CDR3 is CASTSGTYTDTQYF. The CDR3 DNA follows: TGCGCCAGCACCTCGGGAACTTACACAGATACGCAGTATTTT.

V gene TRBV25-1 combines with J gene TRBJ1-2, with a weak D call TRBD1 (5 bases). Germline V lookup: CDR1 MGHDK, CDR2 SYGVNS. The CDR3 extends over 12 amino acids. V gave up 4 bases and J gave up 7 bases, with 10 bases separating them. This CDR3 is CASSAGKGGYTF. CDR3 coding DNA: TGTGCCAGCAGTGCAGGGAAGGGTGGCTACACCTTC.

This clone was detected only once. The V gene is TRBV7-8, the J gene TRBJ1-5; D not certain. The length of the CDR3 is 15 residues. Germline values: CDR1 SGHVS, CDR2 FQNEAQ. The V end lost 2 bases, the J end lost 0 bases, and 8 bases lay between the germline ends. CDR3 protein: CASSLYIDSNQPQHF. Written as DNA, the CDR3 is TGTGCCAGCAGCTTATACATTGATAGCAATCAGCCCCAGCATTTT. Filled out from reference TRBV7-8 and TRBJ1-5, the complete variable domain reads GAGVSQSPRYKVAKRGQDVALRCDPISGHVSLFWYQQALGQGPEFLTYFQNEAQLDKSGLPSDRFFAERPEGSVSTLKIQRTQQEDSAVYLCASSLYIDSNQPQHFGDGTRLSIL.

V usage is TRBV28 and J usage is TRBJ2-7; no clear D gene. The germline gives CDR1 MDHEN, CDR2 SYDVKM. The V end was cut by 8 bases, the J end by 4 bases, with 9 bases between. There are 11 residues in the CDR3. The CDR3 is CASLSPYEQYF. DNA for the CDR3: TGTGCCAGCCTAAGCCCTTACGAGCAGTACTTC.